These 14 T cell receptor beta chains share one sample of origin, sequenced in a study of response to subunit inactivated influenza vaccine. TCRdb processed the RT-PCR reads anew with MiXCR; each CDR3 protein has one entry. This sample carries some 550,000 distinct CDR3 sequences, roughly a quarter of them seen once, and the ten largest clones take 2.5% to 3.5%. Separately, the same data were catalogued under a study of T cells expressing NK-cell markers. That study adds: Libraries used 5'RACE template switching adding universal primer site and UMIs.

Sequencing was performed on CD4+ T cells sorted from PBMCs, taken 11 to 12 days after vaccination. Receptor source: a man aged 45-65 years who received an inactivated influenza vaccine.

The genes are TRBV6-1 and TRBJ2-2; 10 bases agree with TRBD1. CDR1 MNHNS and CDR2 SASEGT come from the germline V gene. This CDR3 is 14 amino acids long. With V trimmed by 7 bases and J by 11 bases, 10 bases remained unmatched. The CDR3 here is CASTYQTGGGELFF. CDR3 nucleotide sequence: TGTGCCAGCACCTATCAGACAGGGGGCGGAGAGCTGTTTTTT.

This clonotype was detected a few times. This chain uses TRBV7-2 with TRBJ2-1, with TRBD2 matching over 7 bases. This CDR3 region has 16 residues. Germline V gene sequence: CDR1 SGHTA, CDR2 FQGNSA. After removal of 5 bases from V and 8 bases from J, the junction contained 15 bases not matched to a gene. CDR3 nucleotide sequence: TGTGCCAGCAGCCCCCGGACTAGACCCAGTCGGGATGAGCAGTTCTTC. This sequence encodes CASSPRTRPSRDEQFF.

This clonotype was picked up a small number of times. V gene TRBV24-1 combines with J gene TRBJ1-2, with a tentative D call TRBD1 (5 bases). The CDR3 extends over 15 amino acids. The V gene lost 4 bases and the J gene lost 8 bases, with 19 bases spanning the gap. The germline CDR1 and CDR2 sequences are KGHDR and SFDVKD. For the CDR3, the DNA is TGTGCCACCAGTGAAACGGGACGGCGATCGGGGGGCTACACCTTC. Amino acids: CATSETGRRSGGYTF.

In its sample, this clonotype was seen a few times. This chain uses TRBV5-6 with TRBJ2-2, with D maybe TRBD2 (6 bases). Germline assignment: CDR1 SGHDT and CDR2 YYEEEE. Trimming removed 5 bases at V and 6 bases at J, with 17 bases between. The CDR3 has 15 residues. CDR3 DNA sequence: TGTGCCAGCAGGTTTGGGGGGATCGGATCCGGGGAGCTGTTTTTT. This encodes CASRFGGIGSGELFF.

This chain joins TRBV9 and TRBJ2-5; TRBD2 agrees at 11 bases. The CDR3 spans 16 residues. Germline CDR1 and CDR2: SGDLS and YYNGEE. Trimming at V came to 4 bases and at J to 5 bases, leaving 10 bases not matched to a gene. This CDR3 reads CASSPTVAGGHETQYF. CDR3 DNA sequence: TGTGCCAGCAGCCCCACCGTAGCGGGGGGGCACGAGACCCAGTACTTC.

Many counts were recorded for this clonotype. This sequence joins TRBV12-3 or TRBV12-4 and TRBJ1-6, with TRBD1 matching over 9 bases. The CDR3 is made up of 15 amino acids. Losses at the gene ends were 6 bases for V and 10 bases for J; bases not matched to a gene: 10. The CDR3 protein is CASSRQQGAGSPLHF. CDR3 DNA: TGTGCCAGCAGCCGTCAACAGGGGGCCGGGTCACCCCTCCACTTT.

This clonotype has a handful of counts. The V call is TRBV5-1, the J call TRBJ2-7, with D maybe TRBD2 (6 bases). With 4 bases removed from V and 3 bases from J, the gap between germline ends came to 14 bases. The V gene's germline CDR1 is SGHRS and CDR2 YFSETQ. The CDR3 covers 14 residues. CDR3 in amino acids: CASSPREPNYEQYF. For the CDR3, the DNA is TGCGCCAGCAGCCCGCGGGAACCCAACTACGAGCAGTACTTC.

This clonotype came up many times. The chain combines TRBV7-2 with TRBJ2-7, with TRBD2 matching 7 bases. The germline V gene encodes CDR1 SGHTA and CDR2 FQGNSA. V trimming: 1 base; J trimming: 4 bases; junction bases outside the gene matches: 4. This CDR3 has 14 residues. The CDR3 bases are TGTGCCAGCAGCTTAGGGCTAGCGGTTTACGAGCAGTACTTC. This translates into CASSLGLAVYEQYF.

The V call is TRBV7-8, the J call TRBJ2-1; 14 nucleotides align to TRBD2. V shed 5 bases and J 8 bases; nucleotides not matched to a gene: 20. The CDR3 length is 20 residues. The V gene's germline CDR1 is SGHVS and CDR2 FQNEAQ. CDR3 DNA: TGTGCCAGCAGCCCAAGGACTAGCGGGAGGAATCAGCCCGCCTTCCATGAGCAGTTCTTC. It is translated as CASSPRTSGRNQPAFHEQFF.

The chain recombines TRBV20-1 with TRBJ1-1; 12 positions match TRBD1. CDR1 is DFQATT and CDR2 is SNEGSKA in the germline V gene (reference sequence). The CDR3 is made up of 14 amino acids. J lost 6 bases, V lost 4 bases, and 6 bases had no gene match. In nucleotides, the CDR3 is TGCAGTGCTAATTCCGGGACAGGGGGCTCTGAAGCTTTCTTT. It yields the protein CSANSGTGGSEAFF.

The J gene is TRBJ1-1, the V gene TRBV5-4; D is unresolved. The CDR3 extends over 15 amino acids. Between the trimmed V and J ends, which lost 4 bases and 1 base, there was a span of 14 bases. In germline, CDR1 is SGHNT, CDR2 YYREEE (reference sequence). In DNA, the CDR3 is TGTGCCAGCAGCCCGGGTAGGGTCGCGAACACTGAAGCTTTCTTT. Its protein product is CASSPGRVANTEAFF. Using reference TRBV5-4 and TRBJ1-1 for the parts outside the CDR3, the full variable domain is ETGVTQSPTHLIKTRGQQVTLRCSSQSGHNTVSWYQQALGQGPQFIFQYYREEENGRGNFPPRFSGLQFPNYSSELNVNALELDDSALYLCASSPGRVANTEAFFGQGTRLTVV.

The rearrangement joins TRBV29-1 to TRBJ2-2; D not certain. Germline V lookup: CDR1 SQVTM, CDR2 ANQGSEA. The CDR3 totals 15 residues. V lost 3 bases and J lost 4, with 15 bases in between. The CDR3 DNA reads as TGCAGCGTTGAGGAGCCCGGAGCGCGCACCGGGGAGCTGTTTTTT. Its translation: CSVEEPGARTGELFF.

The J gene is TRBJ1-3, the V gene TRBV9; 8 bases map to TRBD1. Germline V gene data show CDR1 as SGDLS and CDR2 as YYNGEE. V was clipped by 6 bases and J by 4 bases; unmatched bases: 3. This CDR3 is 13 amino acids long. CDR3 protein: CASTTGVGNTIYF. The CDR3, as DNA: TGTGCCAGCACGACAGGGGTCGGAAACACCATATATTTT.

The J gene is TRBJ1-4, the V gene TRBV7-9; weak D call: TRBD1 (5 bases). The germline V gene has CDR1 SEHNR and CDR2 FQNEAQ (reference sequence). This CDR3 contains 15 residues. Deletions cut 1 base from V and 5 bases from J, with 11 bases between. For the CDR3, the DNA is TGTGCCAGCAGCTTAGTGTCTGGGGGAAATGAAAAACTGTTTTTT. Its translation: CASSLVSGGNEKLFF.